These 15 T cell receptor beta chains came from one sample sequenced in a study of CD4 T cells in relation to SARS-CoV-2 and coronaviruses. Only in-frame clones appear in the TCRdb table, and some are missing; sequencing was by immunoSEQ multiplex PCR. The data contain roughly 20,000 clones, about 77% of them singletons. Unexposed donor CD4+ T cells date from 2011-2018, before the COVID-19 pandemic. After around nine days of culture, CD4+ T cells were isolated. No antigen has been identified for these receptors. The material sequenced was CD4+ T cells from PBMCs, cultured in vitro. The source is a human donor in good health.

This sequence joins TRBV4-1 and TRBJ2-3; D gene unclear. The length of the CDR3 is 15 residues. The V and J ends lost 0 bases and 2 bases respectively, with 9 bases between them. The germline V gene encodes CDR1 MGHRA and CDR2 YSYEKL. CDR3 residues: CASSQETIFTDTQYF. DNA for the CDR3: TGCGCCAGCAGCCAAGAAACAATCTTCACAGATACGCAGTATTTT.

This chain joins TRBV7-8 and TRBJ1-2, with D perhaps TRBD1 (5 bases). The germline gives CDR1 SGHVS, CDR2 FQNEAQ. V lost 2 bases and J 0 bases, leaving 13 bases between the germline ends. This CDR3 contains 16 residues. The DNA for the CDR3 is TGTGCCAGCAGCTTATGGGAGGGACCGACTAACTATGGCTACACCTTC. Its translation is CASSLWEGPTNYGYTF.

The chain is built from TRBV18 and TRBJ2-3; D may be TRBD1 (6 bases). The CDR3 extends over 15 amino acids. V was clipped by 0 bases and J by 5 bases, with 12 bases between them. CDR1 and CDR2 (germline): KGHSH, LQKENI. The CDR3 loop is CASSPPPGEGDTQYF. The CDR3, as DNA: TGTGCCAGCTCACCACCCCCAGGGGAAGGAGATACGCAGTATTTT.

The V and J genes are TRBV15 and TRBJ2-5; a possible D gene is TRBD1 (5 bases). Trimming removed 1 base from V and 0 bases from J, with 15 bases in between. CDR3 length equals 17 residues. CDR1 is LNHNV, CDR2 YYDKDF, per germline (reference sequence). In DNA form, the CDR3 reads TGTGCCACCAGCAGAGGATCGGCAGGGCTATACCAAGAGACCCAGTACTTC. It is translated as CATSRGSAGLYQETQYF.

This clone was seen just once. Other nucleotide sequences in the sample specify the same CDR3. The V call is TRBV18, the J call TRBJ2-7; 11 bases match TRBD1. The length of the CDR3 is 14 residues. Germline assignment: CDR1 KGHSH and CDR2 LQKENI. Trimming at V came to 2 bases and at J to 3 bases, leaving 0 bases not matched to a gene. CDR3 sequence: CASSPGTGGYEQYF. DNA for the CDR3: TGTGCCAGCTCACCAGGGACAGGGGGCTACGAGCAGTACTTC.

The chain is built from TRBV7-9 and TRBJ2-5, with D tentatively TRBD1 (5 bases). CDR1 and CDR2 from the germline V gene are SEHNR and FQNEAQ (reference sequence). V was shortened by 4 bases and J by 4 bases, with 13 bases between the two germline ends. The CDR3 runs to 14 residues. CDR3 in DNA: TGTGCCAGCAGCTACCCTAAGGGGCGAGAGACCCAGTACTTC. It is translated as CASSYPKGRETQYF.

V usage is TRBV4-1 and J usage is TRBJ2-5, with D uncertain. The CDR3 runs to 14 residues. Germline-derived CDR1 and CDR2 are MGHRA and YSYEKL. With 2 bases removed from V and 2 bases from J, the gap between germline ends came to 9 bases. The CDR3 DNA follows: TGCGCCAGCAGCCAACCGACTCATCAAGAGACCCAGTACTTC. Protein: CASSQPTHQETQYF.

V is TRBV6-6 and J is TRBJ1-2, with D uncertain. V lost 2 bases to trimming and J lost 0 bases, with 10 bases between them. This CDR3 has 15 amino acids. Germline V lookup: CDR1 MNHNY, CDR2 SVGAGI (reference sequence). The CDR3 is CASSYDFQANYGYTF. CDR3 in DNA: TGTGCCAGCAGTTACGACTTCCAGGCTAACTATGGCTACACCTTC.

The J gene is TRBJ2-3, the V gene TRBV19; D remains unclear. CDR3 length: 11 amino acids. Trimming removed 10 bases at V and 6 bases at J, with 11 bases between. The germline V gene has CDR1 LNHDA and CDR2 SQIVND (reference sequence). The CDR3 region is CATLYADTQYF. In DNA form, the CDR3 reads TGTGCCACACTTTACGCGGATACGCAGTATTTT.

The rearrangement uses TRBV12-5 and TRBJ2-7, with D possibly being TRBD2 (6 bases). Looked up from germline, CDR1 is LGHNT and CDR2 is FRNRAP. V was shortened by 0 bases and J by 3 bases, with 15 bases between the two germline ends. The CDR3 runs to 16 residues. CDR3 amino acids: CASGLVLVGGDYEQYF. The CDR3, as DNA: TGTGCTAGTGGTTTGGTCCTCGTCGGGGGAGACTACGAGCAGTACTTC.

The chain uses TRBV5-4 and TRBJ2-5, with 10 bases identical to TRBD1. Germline CDR1 is SGHNT and CDR2 is YYREEE (reference sequence). This CDR3 region has 16 residues. V trimming: 3 bases; J trimming: 2 bases; junction bases outside the gene matches: 7. CDR3 nucleotide sequence: TGTGCCAGCAGCTCACCGGGACAGGGGCAACAAGAGACCCAGTACTTC. Translation: CASSSPGQGQQETQYF.

The chain joins TRBV9 to TRBJ2-2; possible D gene TRBD1, 5 bases. Trimming shortened V by 0 bases and J by 6 bases, and 12 bases separated the two germline ends. The CDR3 sequence is 15 residues long. Looked up from germline, CDR1 is SGDLS and CDR2 is YYNGEE. The CDR3, as DNA: TGTGCCAGCAGCGTAGGTGGGGCAGGGTCCGGGGAGCTGTTTTTT. It encodes CASSVGGAGSGELFF.

The chain joins TRBV28 to TRBJ2-1, with D possibly matching TRBD2 (5 bases). Looked up from germline, CDR1 is MDHEN and CDR2 is SYDVKM. The CDR3 extends over 14 amino acids. The germline V and J ends were trimmed by 5 bases and 8 bases, with 16 bases remaining between them. The CDR3, as DNA: TGTGCCAGCAGTACCGTCAGCTTGGGAGATGAGCAGTTCTTC. It translates to CASSTVSLGDEQFF.

This chain joins TRBV5-1 and TRBJ1-3; D might be TRBD1 (5 bases). Per the germline V gene, CDR1 is SGHRS and CDR2 is YFSETQ. The CDR3 runs 17 residues. V was trimmed by 4 bases and J by 0 bases, leaving 17 bases between them. As DNA, the CDR3 is TGCGCCAGCAGCGTACCCCGGGACGGAGGCTCTGGAAACACCATATATTTT. Translating gives CASSVPRDGGSGNTIYF.

This chain uses TRBV12-3 or TRBV12-4 with TRBJ2-2, with 8 nucleotides matching TRBD1. V was pared by 6 bases and J by 6 bases, with 3 bases of the junction left unmatched. The CDR3 is made up of 13 amino acids. CDR3 in DNA: TGTGCCAGCAGGTCAGGGGGCGCCGGGGAGCTGTTTTTT. Its protein product is CASRSGGAGELFF.